This T cell receptor (beta chain) originates from a study of early T cells in non-severe SARS-CoV-2 infection. This clonotype was recorded a few times. Its antigen is currently unknown. This CDR3 is 14 amino acids long. V dropped 3 bases and J dropped 4; count of bases not matched to a gene: 4. In germline, CDR1 is SGHNT, CDR2 YENEEA. Unique molecular identifier tags were affixed to discrete cDNA molecules. In TCRdb, the 5' RACE reads were re-called with MiXCR into one record per CDR3 protein. The sample lists 74,000 or so distinct CDR3 sequences; roughly 13% were seen once. Overall study results and limits: Anti-spike CD8 specificities were favored by VDJdb matching, whose results missed private and CD4 specificities.

The specimen was whole blood. This TCR was recovered from an adult who was a healthcare worker with PCR-confirmed SARS-CoV-2 infection or an uninfected control (not recorded which). V usage is TRBV11-3 and J usage is TRBJ2-3, with TRBD1 matching over 7 bases. CDR3 in amino acids: CASSLGQFSDTQYF. As DNA, the CDR3 is TGTGCCAGCAGCTTGGGACAGTTCTCAGATACGCAGTATTTT.